The present entry profiles one TCR beta chain with its context. Ten or more counts support this clonotype. It has no known antigen specificity. No per-base quality is available; no much larger clone lies one base away. Libraries of naive CD8 T cells were built from anywhere between about 18,000 and 1,000,000 sorted cells, with 10%, 30% or 50% of the purified RNA used. Naive CD8 T cells were FACS-sorted as CD8+CD4-CCR7+CD45RA+ on a BD FACSAria II into RLT Plus buffer. Detection sensitivity was tested by spiking Jurkat RNA equal to about eleven TCR copies' worth into samples containing roughly 19,000-1,100,000 naive CD8 T cells. CD8 T cells were enriched with RosetteSep CD8+ T Cell Enrichment Cocktail and Ficoll-Paque, followed by ACK red cell lysis. These data are taken from a study of molecular identifiers for immune sequencing clone quantification (dated by TCRdb to 2016 to 2019). About the study as a whole: For a replicate experiment, RNA from roughly 20,000 or 100,000 naive CD8 T cells was divided into five aliquots, of which four were sequenced. CD8 T cells were used in a methods study to benchmark molecular-identifier clustering-based TCR repertoire sequencing (MIDCIRS) and TCR RNA copy counting. Overall study results and their limits: Without barcode sub-clustering, chimeric consensus sequences inflated TCR diversity; chimeras reached as high as 47%. About 2.9 recovered TCR RNA copies per cell were obtained by modeling, versus approximately 10 by digital PCR, implying a capture efficiency of 25% to 30%. In CMV-specific effector cells, clones with more than 20 RNA copies contained over 99% of molecules, whereas in naive cells such clones contained under 1% of molecules. Spiked-in Jurkat TCR RNA (roughly 10 copies' worth), which is not part of the donor repertoire, was contained in the naive libraries. A single cell's worth of spiked-in Jurkat TCR RNA was reported detectable even among 750,000 to 1,000,000 naive CD8 T cells. Identical TCR molecules sharing a barcode could cause highly expanded clone sizes to be underestimated.

CDR1 and CDR2, per the germline V gene (reference sequence), are DFQATT and SNEGSKA. V and J lose 3 bases and 9 bases, and a span of 15 bases separates them. From its cysteine to its phenylalanine, the CDR3 spans 13 amino acids. The kept DNA is CDR3 alone, 39 bases in frame from the first base. The method was PCR. Sequencing was carried out with an Illumina HiSeq 4000. Preparation of bulk TCR libraries followed a previously described approach, with the TCR primers listed in Table S5. Purification of total RNA was performed with the Qiagen AllPrep DNA/RNA kit. Before analysis, reads from multiple sequencing runs of the same library were pooled. The original methods were these. Reads were retained only if the reads had an exact TCR constant sequence, and the retained reads were trimmed to 150 nt and grouped according to their 12-nt molecular barcodes. Reads inside each barcode group were sub-clustered using a 15% Levenshtein threshold, and a quality-weighted consensus sequence was constructed for each RNA molecule. Non-functional sequences were filtered out, along with any lower-count sequence sitting one edit away from another sequence. On the basis of fitting two negative binomial distributions, barcode sub-clusters with fewer than 20% of the maximum read count were discarded. Starting from the raw public reads, TCRdb applied fastp trimming at Q25, assembled clones with MiXCR and retained in-frame beta chains. Rows merge per CDR3 protein into single entries with the most common DNA and genes. The V and J calls come from TCRdb's annotation, not from the publication. The sample records around 65,000 distinct CDR3 sequences, about a fifth of which are singletons. The ten most abundant clones make up roughly 1.5% of the sample.

This receptor was identified in a human donor in good health. Some libraries in this study had Jurkat cell RNA spiked in. Material for sequencing was naive CD8+ T cells from blood, with Jurkat cell RNA spiked in. The sample's cell subset or site label is to be understood as: FACS-sorted CD8+CD4-CCR7+CD45RA+ naive T cells. This chain joins TRBV20-1 to TRBJ2-1, with TRBD2 as a weak D call on 5 bases. The nucleotides are TGCAGTGCTAGTCCGCTTCTGGCGGGTGAGCAGTTCTTC. The resulting protein is CSASPLLAGEQFF.